These 2 T cell receptor beta chains share one sample of origin, sequenced in a study of technical replicates of blood from four donors. Method: immunoSEQ multiplex PCR; TCRdb's copy keeps in-frame clones and lacks some. The sample includes about 70,000 clones, approximately 94% of them seen just once. The specimen was T cells isolated from PBMCs. These receptor sequences come from a human donor in good health.

The chain joins TRBV2 to TRBJ1-1, with no clear D. V lost 5 bases, J lost 7 bases, and 14 bases lay in between. The CDR3 sequence is 13 residues long. From germline, CDR1 is SNHLY and CDR2 FYNNEI. Here the CDR3 reads CASSSDAGGEAFF. The CDR3 coding sequence is TGTGCCAGCAGTTCGGACGCCGGAGGTGAAGCTTTCTTT. Filled out from reference TRBV2 and TRBJ1-1, the complete variable domain reads EPEVTQTPSHQVTQMGQEVILRCVPISNHLYFYWYRQILGQKVEFLVSFYNNEISEKSEIFDDQFSVERPDGSNFTLKIRSTKLEDSAMYFCASSSDAGGEAFFGQGTRLTVV.

The chain employs TRBV18 and TRBJ2-1, with TRBD1 identical over 7 bases. Losses at the gene ends were 4 bases for V and 5 bases for J; bases not matched to a gene: 8. Per the germline V gene, CDR1 is KGHSH and CDR2 is LQKENI. The CDR3 extends over 15 amino acids. This CDR3 is CASSRTGAENNEQFF. CDR3 DNA: TGTGCCAGCTCACGAACAGGGGCGGAAAACAATGAGCAGTTCTTC.